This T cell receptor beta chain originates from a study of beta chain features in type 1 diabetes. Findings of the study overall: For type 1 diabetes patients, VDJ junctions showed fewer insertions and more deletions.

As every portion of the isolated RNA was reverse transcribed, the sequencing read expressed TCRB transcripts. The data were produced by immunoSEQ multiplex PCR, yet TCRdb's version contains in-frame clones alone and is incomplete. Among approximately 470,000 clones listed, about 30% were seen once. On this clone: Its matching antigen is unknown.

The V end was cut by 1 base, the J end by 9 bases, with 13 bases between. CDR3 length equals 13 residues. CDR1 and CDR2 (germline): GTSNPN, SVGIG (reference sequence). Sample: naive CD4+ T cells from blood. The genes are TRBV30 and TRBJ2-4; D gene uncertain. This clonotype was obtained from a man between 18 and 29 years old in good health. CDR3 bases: TGTGCCTGGAGTGGTCGGTTCGTAGGCATTCAGTACTTC. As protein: CAWSGRFVGIQYF. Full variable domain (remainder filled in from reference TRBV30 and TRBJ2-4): SQTIHQWPATLVQPVGSPLSLECTVEGTSNPNLYWYRQAAGRGLQLLFYSVGIGQISSEVPQNLSASRPQDRQFILSSKKLLLSDSGFYLCAWSGRFVGIQYFGAGTRLSVL.